These 26 T cell receptor beta chains were all obtained from the same sample, sequenced in a study of blood T cells in healthy people across ages (dated by TCRdb to about 2015). Preparation of the library involved 5' RACE. The sequencing machine was an Illumina HiSeq 2500. A second PCR of about 6 to 12 cycles was performed with a sample-barcoded 5' primer and a J-beta primer mix. TCRdb reprocessed the public reads (quality trimming at Q25 with fastp, clone calling with MiXCR) and kept in-frame beta chains. Rows are combined by CDR3 protein, so each entry shows the most common genes and DNA. Here the sample has roughly 1,500,000 distinct CDR3 sequences; about 35% occur a single time. Approximately 10% of the sample rests with the top ten. Sequencing was performed on blood. The receptors derive from a woman aged 25-40 years in good health.

V is TRBV7-8 and J is TRBJ1-4; TRBD1 agrees at 7 bases. V was pared by 11 bases and J by 7 bases, with 19 bases of the junction left unmatched. The CDR3 spans 16 residues. Germline V CDR1 and CDR2: SGHVS, FQNEAQ. In nucleotides, the CDR3 is TGTGCCGGGGGAGGCCGTCAGGGGGGCGGCGGTGAAAAACTGTTTTTT. Its translation: CAGGGRQGGGGEKLFF.

This clonotype was recorded a few times. The gene calls are TRBV27 and TRBJ1-1; 8 nucleotides match TRBD1. The germline gives CDR1 MNHEY, CDR2 SMNVEV (reference sequence). CDR3 length equals 20 residues. Unmatched junction bases numbered 22, after V lost 0 bases and J lost 7 bases. The chain's CDR3 is CASSLSYIGDRGFGHREAFF. CDR3 coding DNA: TGTGCCAGCAGTTTATCGTATATTGGCGACAGGGGCTTTGGGCACCGTGAAGCTTTCTTT.

In regard to this clonotype: A much more abundant neighbour one base away suggests this may be a read error. The genes are TRBV12-3 or TRBV12-4 and TRBJ2-1; possible D gene TRBD2, 6 bases. This CDR3 contains 14 residues. Trimming removed 8 bases at V and 9 bases at J, with 20 bases between. The CDR3 spells CASGGLVGGLEQFF. The DNA for the CDR3 is TGTGCCAGCGGCGGGCTAGTGGGGGGTCTTGAGCAGTTCTTC.

The chain is built from TRBV20-1 and TRBJ2-5; 10 positions match TRBD1. CDR1 and CDR2 (germline): DFQATT, SNEGSKA (reference sequence). CDR3 size: 15 residues. V lost 6 bases, J lost 4 bases, and 11 bases stayed unmatched. This CDR3 is CSALEGQGILETQYF. The CDR3 nucleotides are TGCAGTGCGCTAGAGGGACAGGGGATATTAGAGACCCAGTACTTC.

This clonotype occurred a few times. This chain joins TRBV6-2 or TRBV6-3 and TRBJ1-2; D ambiguous. V lost 2 bases, J lost 2 bases, and 6 bases lay in between. Germline V gene sequence: CDR1 MNHEY, CDR2 SVGEGT. This CDR3 has 13 residues. The CDR3 DNA sequence: TGTGCCAGCAGTTACACAGTCAACTATGGCTACACCTTC. This codes for CASSYTVNYGYTF.

This sequence joins TRBV6-1 and TRBJ1-1; no clear D gene. Germline CDR1 MNHNS, CDR2 SASEGT. The V and J ends lost 6 bases and 5 bases respectively, with 16 bases between them. The CDR3 totals 14 residues. CDR3 bases: TGTGCCAGCAGATCTGGCACCCTGGAGACTGAAGCTTTCTTT. Translated: CASRSGTLETEAFF.

CDR3 protein: CASSLAQDRTRSGYTF. CDR3 sequence (DNA): TGTGCCAGCAGCTTAGCACAGGACAGGACACGATCTGGCTACACCTTC. This chain joins TRBV7-2 and TRBJ1-2; 7 bases fit TRBD1. J lost 7 bases, V lost 0 bases, and 11 bases had no gene match. Germline CDR1 reads SGHTA; CDR2 reads FQGNSA. The CDR3 is made up of 16 amino acids.

This clonotype was counted between two and nine times. The J gene is TRBJ1-4, the V gene TRBV30; a possible D gene is TRBD1 (5 bases). The CDR3 length is 13 residues. The V gene's germline CDR1 is GTSNPN and CDR2 SVGIG (reference sequence). V lost 5 bases and J lost 3, with 10 bases in between. The CDR3 nucleotides are TGTGCCTGGGATTCCAGGGCTAATGAAAAACTGTTTTTT. Amino acid sequence: CAWDSRANEKLFF.

With respect to this clonotype: A much larger clone lies a single base off, so this may be a read error. The chain uses TRBV5-1 and TRBJ2-1, with D hard to call. Germline V gives CDR1 SGHRS, CDR2 YFSETQ. V gave up 0 bases and J gave up 8 bases, with 15 bases separating them. This CDR3 has 15 amino acids. The CDR3 DNA reads as TGCGCCAGCAGCTTGGGCGATCGGCTTGAGGATGAGCAGTTCTTC. This gives the protein CASSLGDRLEDEQFF.

J is TRBJ2-7 and V is TRBV2; D perhaps matches TRBD2 (6 bases). The CDR3 length is 13 residues. V gave up 7 bases and J gave up 3 bases, with 13 bases separating them. Germline loops: CDR1 SNHLY, CDR2 FYNNEI. CDR3 sequence: CASKEGGYYEQYF. The CDR3 coding sequence is TGTGCCAGCAAGGAGGGCGGCTACTACGAGCAGTACTTC.

This sequence joins TRBV27 and TRBJ2-5; possibly TRBD1 or TRBD2 for D (5 bases each). This CDR3 has 15 amino acids. Trimming took off 2 bases at V and 4 bases at J, with 14 bases between the two ends. Germline-derived CDR1 and CDR2 are MNHEY and SMNVEV (reference sequence). The CDR3 loop reads CASSLIWGMGETQYF. The CDR3 DNA reads TGTGCCAGCAGTTTAATTTGGGGGATGGGAGAGACCCAGTACTTC.

There are a few counts of this clonotype. The V and J genes are TRBV5-1 and TRBJ2-7; 9 nucleotides match TRBD1. After removal of 0 bases from V and 2 bases from J, the junction contained 6 bases not matched to a gene. Germline V CDR1 and CDR2: SGHRS, YFSETQ. CDR3 length equals 16 residues. CDR3 DNA: TGCGCCAGCAGCTTGGGGGAGGACAGGGGTACCTACGAGCAGTACTTC. The encoded protein is CASSLGEDRGTYEQYF.

The chain has TRBV2 and TRBJ2-7; a weak D match, TRBD2 (6 bases). CDR3 length equals 13 residues. Germline CDR1 reads SNHLY; CDR2 reads FYNNEI. The V end was cut by 7 bases, the J end by 0 bases, with 10 bases between. In DNA form, the CDR3 reads TGTGCCAGCACCGGGAGCAGCTCCTACGAGCAGTACTTC. Amino acid sequence: CASTGSSSYEQYF.

The chain couples TRBV25-1 to TRBJ1-2, with TRBD1 matching over 12 bases. The CDR3 extends over 15 amino acids. Germline V gene lookup returns CDR1 MGHDK and CDR2 SYGVNS. V gave up 4 bases and J gave up 7 bases; unmatched junction bases: 7. Written as DNA, the CDR3 is TGTGCCAGCAGTGGACCGGGACAGGGGGCAGGTGGCTACACCTTC. It encodes CASSGPGQGAGGYTF.

The gene calls are TRBV7-6 and TRBJ1-2; D unclear. Germline values: CDR1 SGHVS, CDR2 FNYEAQ. There are 13 residues in the CDR3. The V end lost 5 bases, the J end lost 5 bases, and 12 bases lay between the germline ends. The DNA of the CDR3 is TGTGCCAGCAGCGGTCCAGAAGTTTATGGCTACACCTTC. This gives the protein CASSGPEVYGYTF.

This clonotype was observed a few times. This chain connects TRBV20-1 to TRBJ1-2; D is uncertain. The CDR3 covers 13 residues. V lost 3 bases and J lost 2, with 10 bases in between. The germline V gene has CDR1 DFQATT and CDR2 SNEGSKA (reference sequence). The CDR3 nucleotides are TGCAGTGCTAGTCCCGAGTTAAACTATGGCTACACCTTC. Protein product: CSASPELNYGYTF.

This clonotype was counted between two and nine times. The chain carries TRBV7-2 and TRBJ2-5, with 8 bases aligning to TRBD1. V lost 4 bases to trimming and J lost 5 bases; unmatched junction nucleotides: 6. Per the germline V gene, CDR1 is SGHTA and CDR2 is FQGNSA. This CDR3 region has 14 residues. The CDR3 DNA reads as TGTGCCAGCAGCTCCGGCAGGGGGCATGAGACCCAGTACTTC. As protein: CASSSGRGHETQYF.

This clonotype was observed at least ten times. The J gene is TRBJ1-2, the V gene TRBV29-1; D gene unclear. Germline V gene lookup returns CDR1 SQVTM and CDR2 ANQGSEA. This CDR3 contains 17 residues. The ends were cut back, 7 bases at V and 3 bases at J, with 27 bases in the middle. The CDR3 sequence: CSAQLPDPWVFDYGYTF. CDR3 nucleotides: TGCAGCGCTCAACTCCCGGACCCCTGGGTCTTTGACTATGGCTACACCTTC.

The V call is TRBV11-2, the J call TRBJ2-7; perhaps TRBD1 as D (5 bases). The V gene lost 5 bases and the J gene lost 0 bases, with 14 bases spanning the gap. CDR3 length: 15 residues. Germline assignment: CDR1 SGHAT and CDR2 FQNNGV. CDR3 residues: CASSLTDSHSYEQYF. The CDR3 DNA follows: TGTGCCAGCAGCCTTACCGACAGTCACTCCTACGAGCAGTACTTC. The variable domain in full, with the rest retrieved from reference TRBV11-2 and TRBJ2-7, is EAGVAQSPRYKIIEKRQSVAFWCNPISGHATLYWYQQILGQGPKLLIQFQNNGVVDDSQLPKDRFSAERLKGVDSTLKIQPAKLEDSAVYLCASSLTDSHSYEQYFGPGTRLTVT.

This clonotype was seen a few times. This sequence joins TRBV20-1 and TRBJ1-2, with 9 bases aligning to TRBD1. V lost 6 bases, J lost 8 bases, and 10 bases stayed unmatched. Germline values: CDR1 DFQATT, CDR2 SNEGSKA (reference sequence). This CDR3 spans 13 amino acids. CDR3 residues: CSAWDRVVPGYTF. In DNA form, the CDR3 reads TGCAGTGCCTGGGACAGGGTCGTTCCGGGCTACACCTTC.

This clonotype was recorded a few times. V and J are TRBV20-1 and TRBJ2-5; 11 bases align to TRBD2. V lost 6 bases, J lost 5 bases, and 5 bases stayed unmatched. This CDR3 has 13 residues. Germline lookup yields CDR1 DFQATT and CDR2 SNEGSKA (reference sequence). CDR3: CSAVAGGAETQYF. The CDR3 DNA reads TGCAGTGCGGTAGCGGGGGGGGCGGAGACCCAGTACTTC.

V and J are TRBV20-1 and TRBJ2-7, with 13 bases matching TRBD2. The CDR3 is 13 residues long. Germline-derived CDR1 and CDR2 are DFQATT and SNEGSKA (reference sequence). V was pared by 8 bases and J by 7 bases, with 8 bases of the junction left unmatched. The DNA for the CDR3 is TGCAGTCCTGGGACTAGCGGGGCGGGAGAGCAGTACTTC. It codes for CSPGTSGAGEQYF.

This clonotype has more than one count but fewer than ten. The chain uses TRBV29-1 and TRBJ1-2; maybe TRBD1 (5 bases). The CDR3 contains 14 residues. Trimming took off 0 bases at V and 1 base at J, with 9 bases between the two ends. Germline V gene data show CDR1 as SQVTM and CDR2 as ANQGSEA. The CDR3 sequence is CSVEDLQGNYGYTF. The CDR3, as DNA: TGCAGCGTTGAAGATCTTCAGGGTAACTATGGCTACACCTTC.

On this clonotype itself: One base away lies a much larger clone, so this may be a sequencing read error. This chain joins TRBV5-8 and TRBJ2-5, with TRBD2 matching 8 bases. Germline V gene sequence: CDR1 SGHTS, CDR2 YDEGEE. V lost 2 bases and J lost 13; bases outside the gene matches: 10. The length of the CDR3 is 13 residues. CDR3 residues: CASSLNAAGVRYF. In nucleotides, the CDR3 is TGTGCCAGCAGCTTAAATGCAGCGGGGGTGCGGTACTTC.

The chain couples TRBV6-1 to TRBJ2-7; 8 bases are shared with TRBD2. Germline lookup yields CDR1 MNHNS and CDR2 SASEGT. J lost 0 bases, V lost 4 bases, and 5 bases had no gene match. The CDR3 contains 15 residues. CDR3 nucleotide sequence: TGTGCCAGCAGTGCTTGGACTAGCCACTCCTACGAGCAGTACTTC. This codes for CASSAWTSHSYEQYF.

This rearrangement joins TRBV6-2 or TRBV6-3 to TRBJ1-4; D remains unclear. Trimming pared 7 bases from V and 5 bases from J, leaving 11 bases between. Looked up from germline, CDR1 is MNHEY and CDR2 is SVGEGT. The CDR3 is 13 amino acids. This CDR3 is CASTHSLNEKLFF. In DNA, the CDR3 is TGTGCCAGCACGCATAGCCTCAATGAAAAACTGTTTTTT.